The rows below give T cell receptor beta chains drawn from one sample of a study of cytomegalovirus exposure and HLA in healthy donors. Sequencing was performed with immunoSEQ multiplex PCR; in TCRdb, only in-frame clones are kept and a portion is missing. The sample includes approximately 110,000 clones, 70% to 80% of them seen just once. Sequenced material: PBMCs. The origin of the receptors is a female donor in good health and CMV-seropositive. Each CDR3 is given with its conserved first and last residue. The order of the fields is V gene, J gene, clone size, CDR3 length, D gene, CDR3 protein, CDR3 DNA. A D gene is named only where the DNA matches it firmly. Clone size appears in some rows only: once, few, many, or a class for an expanded clone.

TRBV19	TRBJ1-2	once	15	TRBD1	CASSQLTGQHSGYTF	TGTGCCAGTAGTCAGCTAACGGGACAGCATAGTGGCTACACCTTC
TRBV4-3	TRBJ1-1	-	15	-	CASSQGRGWNTEAFF	TGCGCCAGCAGCCAAGGGAGGGGCTGGAACACTGAAGCTTTCTTT
TRBV5-1	TRBJ1-2	-	15	TRBD1	CASRNPGQGNYGYTF	TGCGCCAGCAGAAACCCGGGACAGGGGAACTATGGCTACACCTTC
TRBV27	TRBJ1-2	-	14	-	CASSPRAGRRGYTF	TGTGCCAGCAGTCCTCGTGCAGGGCGTCGTGGCTACACCTTC
TRBV15	TRBJ2-5	once	12	-	CATSRDRETQYF	TGTGCCACCAGCAGAGACCGGGAGACCCAGTACTTC
TRBV6-1	TRBJ1-1	-	14	TRBD1	CASKADRGGTEAFF	TGTGCCAGCAAGGCGGACAGGGGGGGCACTGAAGCTTTCTTT
TRBV7-8	TRBJ2-5	few	17	TRBD2	CASSLARGTGAQETQYF	TGTGCCAGCAGCTTAGCGCGGGGGACTGGCGCACAAGAGACCCAGTACTTC
TRBV7-9	TRBJ2-7	-	13	-	CASTQGNFYEQYF	TGTGCCAGCACACAGGGCAACTTCTACGAGCAGTACTTC
TRBV7-2	TRBJ2-5	-	13	-	CASKGPAGETQYF	TGTGCCAGCAAAGGCCCGGCGGGTGAGACCCAGTACTTC
TRBV27	TRBJ1-2	few	14	-	CASRPPESNYGYTF	TGTGCCAGCAGGCCCCCCGAGAGTAACTATGGCTACACCTTC
TRBV7-8	TRBJ2-7	-	16	-	CASSDSDRGGSYEQYF	TGTGCCAGCAGCGATAGTGACAGGGGAGGGTCCTACGAGCAGTACTTC
TRBV15	TRBJ1-2	-	15	TRBD1	CATSRTDRGSYGYTF	TGTGCCACCAGCAGAACGGACAGGGGATCTTATGGCTACACCTTC
TRBV19	TRBJ1-1	-	12	-	CASSRLNTEAFF	TGTGCCAGTAGTCGTTTGAACACTGAAGCTTTCTTT
TRBV7-2	TRBJ2-7	-	16	-	CASSSLPGTHFGEQYF	TGTGCCAGCAGCTCACTCCCCGGGACTCACTTTGGGGAGCAGTACTTC
TRBV7-9	TRBJ1-3	-	15	TRBD1	CASALYRGFGNTIYF	TGTGCCAGCGCGCTATACAGGGGCTTTGGAAACACCATATATTTT
TRBV28	TRBJ2-7	-	14	TRBD2	CASSLSRDYYEQYF	TGTGCCAGCAGTTTATCCCGGGACTACTACGAGCAGTACTTC
TRBV7-8	TRBJ2-7	-	13	TRBD1	CASTGRGHYEQYF	TGTGCCAGCACAGGCAGGGGGCATTACGAGCAGTACTTC
TRBV5-4	TRBJ1-6	-	15	TRBD1	CASSLEQGGNSPLHF	TGTGCCAGCAGCTTGGAACAGGGGGGGAATTCACCCCTCCACTTT
TRBV15	TRBJ2-5	-	15	TRBD2	CATSPYASGQETQYF	TGTGCCACCAGCCCCTACGCTAGCGGCCAAGAGACCCAGTACTTC
TRBV18	TRBJ1-6	few	16	TRBD1	CASSTRGTGGNSPLHF	TGTGCCAGCTCTACTCGGGGAACAGGGGGTAATTCACCCCTCCACTTT
TRBV2	TRBJ2-4	-	14	TRBD2	CASGLAGGKNIQYF	TGTGCCAGCGGGCTAGCGGGAGGGAAAAACATTCAGTACTTC
TRBV4-1	TRBJ1-3	-	15	-	CASSQGLQSGNTIYF	TGCGCCAGCAGCCAAGGATTGCAGTCTGGAAACACCATATATTTT
TRBV11-1	TRBJ2-7	-	15	-	CASSLSYRDSYEQYF	TGTGCCAGCAGCTTGAGTTACAGGGACTCCTACGAGCAGTACTTC
TRBV5-1	TRBJ1-1	-	15	-	CASSLDAGDPPEAFF	TGCGCCAGCAGCTTGGACGCGGGGGATCCACCTGAAGCTTTCTTT
TRBV9	TRBJ2-2	-	18	TRBD2	CASSVGTSGGEMAGELFF	TGTGCCAGCAGCGTCGGGACTAGCGGGGGGGAAATGGCCGGGGAGCTGTTTTTT
TRBV4-3	TRBJ2-3	-	16	-	CASSQERSQRTDTQYF	TGCGCCAGCAGCCAAGAACGGTCCCAACGCACAGATACGCAGTATTTT
TRBV9	TRBJ1-6	-	15	-	CASSADGGPWKPLHF	TGTGCCAGCAGCGCCGACGGGGGACCTTGGAAACCCCTCCACTTT
TRBV5-4	TRBJ2-1	-	15	TRBD1	CASSGRDRGGNEQFF	TGTGCCAGCAGTGGCCGGGACAGGGGAGGCAATGAGCAGTTCTTC
TRBV28	TRBJ2-5	few	12	-	CASSFMGGTQYF	TGTGCCAGCAGTTTCATGGGGGGGACCCAGTACTTC
TRBV27	TRBJ2-3	-	15	TRBD2	CASSFLSGGRDTQYF	TGTGCCAGCAGTTTTTTGTCGGGGGGTAGGGATACGCAGTATTTT
TRBV28	TRBJ2-7	-	16	-	CASLSYTTGGSYEQYF	TGTGCCAGCCTTAGTTACACAACCGGGGGCTCCTACGAGCAGTACTTC
TRBV4-1	TRBJ1-2	-	17	-	CASSRLILTGGNYGYTF	TGCGCCAGCAGTCGTCTAATCCTTACGGGTGGTAACTATGGCTACACCTTC
TRBV5-4	TRBJ2-3	-	17	TRBD2	CASSLRLAGIRTDTQYF	TGTGCCAGCAGCCTCAGACTAGCGGGGATACGGACAGATACGCAGTATTTT
TRBV6-6	TRBJ1-6	-	15	TRBD1	CASSYDRGYNSPLHF	TGTGCCAGCAGTTACGACAGGGGATATAATTCACCCCTCCACTTT
TRBV29-1	TRBJ2-5	-	16	-	CSVPDPERPVQETQYF	TGCAGCGTTCCGGATCCCGAGCGGCCCGTACAAGAGACCCAGTACTTC
TRBV6-6	TRBJ1-2	-	13	-	CASGPIGGYGYTF	TGTGCCAGCGGTCCCATCGGGGGCTATGGCTACACCTTC
TRBV6-5	TRBJ2-7	-	13	-	CASSYSHSYEQYF	TGTGCCAGCAGTTACTCCCACAGCTACGAGCAGTACTTC
TRBV2	TRBJ1-5	-	18	TRBD1	CASRAQAGTGGGDQPQHF	TGTGCCAGCAGGGCGCAGGCGGGGACAGGGGGCGGCGATCAGCCCCAGCATTTT
TRBV6-5	TRBJ2-7	-	15	TRBD1	CASRRTGVSSYEQYF	TGTGCCAGCAGAAGGACAGGGGTCAGCTCCTACGAGCAGTACTTC
TRBV27	TRBJ2-7	-	15	TRBD2	CASSLFPTSGYEQYF	TGTGCCAGCAGTTTATTTCCCACTAGCGGCTACGAGCAGTACTTC
TRBV6-1	TRBJ2-7	-	14	-	CASSVSGNLYEQYF	TGTGCCAGCAGTGTGTCAGGGAATTTATACGAGCAGTACTTC